A single sample gave rise to the 7 T cell receptor beta chains below, sequenced in a study of technical replicates of blood from a handful of donors (dated by TCRdb to about 2017). The library was built by means of the immunoSEQ multiplex PCR assay. TCRdb took this table from immuneACCESS and kept in-frame rearrangements with V and J called. Such tables lack part of the clones; where checked against another copy, unresolved V genes explain under half of the gap, and the rest is unexplained. This sample is represented by around 90,000 clones; around 94% of them were singletons. Around 0.25% of the sample belongs to the ten largest clones. The sequenced sample consisted of T cells isolated from PBMCs. The receptors here all came from a human donor in good health.

This chain uses TRBV6-5 with TRBJ2-5, with 9 bases aligning to TRBD1. In germline, CDR1 is MNHEY, CDR2 SVGAGI. The junction had 4 bases not matched to a gene; V was cut back by 5 bases and J by 3 bases. CDR3 length: 14 residues. The CDR3: CASSPRTGEETQYF. DNA of the CDR3: TGTGCCAGCAGTCCACGGACAGGGGAAGAGACCCAGTACTTC.

The V call is TRBV5-1, the J call TRBJ2-7, with TRBD1 identical over 9 bases. The germline V gene encodes CDR1 SGHRS and CDR2 YFSETQ. The CDR3 covers 14 residues. With 4 bases clipped from V and 5 bases from J, the junction kept 7 bases outside the gene matches. The CDR3 here is CASSTGTGSDEQYF. The CDR3 DNA sequence: TGCGCCAGCAGCACCGGGACAGGGTCCGACGAGCAGTACTTC. Filled out from reference TRBV5-1 and TRBJ2-7, the complete variable domain reads KAGVTQTPRYLIKTRGQQVTLSCSPISGHRSVSWYQQTPGQGLQFLFEYFSETQRNKGNFPGRFSGRQFSNSRSEMNVSTLELGDSALYLCASSTGTGSDEQYFGPGTRLTVT.

The chain has TRBV28 and TRBJ2-7; weak D call: TRBD2 (5 bases). There are 13 residues in the CDR3. Germline CDR1 and CDR2: MDHEN and SYDVKM. Trimming took 2 bases from V and 8 from J, leaving 13 bases between them. CDR3 loop: CASSLVGRDKQYF. The CDR3 DNA reads TGTGCCAGCAGTTTAGTGGGTCGGGATAAGCAGTACTTC.

The chain links TRBV27 to TRBJ2-7; 7 bases line up with TRBD2. Trimming took 6 bases from V and 1 from J; bases not matched to a gene: 0. The length of the CDR3 is 12 residues. Germline CDR1 is MNHEY and CDR2 is SMNVEV (reference sequence). This CDR3 is CASRGGSYEQYF. CDR3 nucleotides: TGTGCCAGCAGGGGAGGGTCCTACGAGCAGTACTTC.

V usage is TRBV7-8 and J usage is TRBJ2-3, with 8 bases lining up with TRBD1. J lost 6 bases, V lost 3 bases, and 5 bases had no gene match. Germline values: CDR1 SGHVS, CDR2 FQNEAQ. The CDR3 runs 14 residues. The CDR3, as DNA: TGTGCCAGCAGCTTCTCCCAGGGGGCTGATACGCAGTATTTT. Translating it yields CASSFSQGADTQYF.

The gene calls are TRBV4-2 and TRBJ2-2, with 14 bases matching TRBD2. The ends lost 1 base at V and 3 bases at J; junction bases unmatched: 4. In germline, CDR1 is LGHNA, CDR2 YNFKEQ. The CDR3 totals 18 residues. CDR3 nucleotide sequence: TGTGCCAGCAGCCAAGTGGGACTAGCGGGGGCGGACACCGGGGAGCTGTTTTTT. It yields the protein CASSQVGLAGADTGELFF.

The chain links TRBV14 to TRBJ2-3; 12 positions match TRBD1. Germline lookup yields CDR1 SGHDN and CDR2 FVKESK. V was clipped by 4 bases and J by 2 bases; unmatched bases: 10. The CDR3 is made up of 18 amino acids. The CDR3 DNA sequence: TGTGCCAGCAGCCCCGGGACAGGGGGCCATACCGACACAGATACGCAGTATTTT. It specifies CASSPGTGGHTDTDTQYF.